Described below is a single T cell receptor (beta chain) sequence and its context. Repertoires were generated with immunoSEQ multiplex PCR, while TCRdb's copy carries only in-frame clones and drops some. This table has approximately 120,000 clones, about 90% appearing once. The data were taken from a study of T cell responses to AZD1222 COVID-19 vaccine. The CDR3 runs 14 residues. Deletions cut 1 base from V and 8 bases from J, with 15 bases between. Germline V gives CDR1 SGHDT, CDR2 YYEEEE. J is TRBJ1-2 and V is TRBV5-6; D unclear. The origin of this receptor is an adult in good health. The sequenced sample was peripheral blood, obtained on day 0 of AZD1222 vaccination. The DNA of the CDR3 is TGTGCCAGCAGCTTGTGGCAGGTGCCGAGGGGCTACACCTTC. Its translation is CASSLWQVPRGYTF.